This T cell receptor (beta chain) was observed in a study of blood T cell repertoires in COVID-19. Study background: Sites across the United States, Italy and Spain contributed samples from acute and convalescent COVID-19. T cells, B-cell-depleted T cells, or PBMCs provided the cDNA or gDNA that served as material.

The CDR3 covers 13 residues. Trimming cost V 2 bases and J 5 bases, with 10 bases left between them. CDR1 is SGHKS and CDR2 is YYEKEE in the germline V gene (reference sequence). In the study's own analysis: Counts of nucleated cells, estimated from reference gene primer amplification, were obtained. TCRdb keeps only in-frame clones here, not all; method: immunoSEQ multiplex PCR. V, J and clone size are those of that table, while D and trimming were read from the DNA. Of around 200,000 clones listed, about 90% are singletons. The chain couples TRBV5-5 to TRBJ1-2; no clear D gene. Sequenced input: peripheral blood. This TCR was recovered from a man in his forties or fifties with active or convalescent COVID-19. The CDR3 DNA follows: TGTGCCAGCAGCTTAGAGTCGACTTATGGCTACACCTTC. Its protein is CASSLESTYGYTF.